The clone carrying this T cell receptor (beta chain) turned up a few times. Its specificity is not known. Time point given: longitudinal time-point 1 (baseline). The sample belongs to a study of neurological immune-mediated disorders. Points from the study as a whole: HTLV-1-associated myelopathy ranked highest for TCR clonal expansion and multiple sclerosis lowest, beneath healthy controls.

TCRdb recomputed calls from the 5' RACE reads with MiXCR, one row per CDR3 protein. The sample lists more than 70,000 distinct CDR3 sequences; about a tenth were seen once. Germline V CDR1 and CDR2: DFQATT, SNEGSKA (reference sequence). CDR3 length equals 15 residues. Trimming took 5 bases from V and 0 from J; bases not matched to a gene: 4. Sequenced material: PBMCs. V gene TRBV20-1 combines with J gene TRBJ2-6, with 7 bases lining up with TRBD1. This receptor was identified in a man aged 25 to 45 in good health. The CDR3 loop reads CSAWDSSSGANVLTF. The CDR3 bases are TGCAGTGCTTGGGACAGTAGCTCTGGGGCCAACGTCCTGACTTTC.